The rows below give T cell receptor beta chains drawn from one sample of a study of shared clonotypes between healthy human individuals. Some clones are missing from TCRdb's copy, which holds only in-frame ones; the method was immunoSEQ multiplex PCR. The table records about 710,000 clones, around 70% of them present only once. Sequencing input: memory CD4+ T cells sorted from blood. Source of these receptors: a woman aged 25 to 39 in good health. The conserved cysteine and the conserved F or W are not part of the CDR3 here. Clone size is not always given. Where it is, it says once, few, many or a class for expanded clones.

CDR3 protein: ASRTATNEKLF
V gene: TRBV6-6
clone size: NA
J gene: TRBJ1-4

CDR3 protein: ACRKAASGIYEQY
V gene: TRBV30
clone size: NA
J gene: TRBJ2-7

CDR3 protein: ASSAETSGSGNIQY
V gene: TRBV5-6
clone size: NA
J gene: TRBJ2-4

CDR3 protein: ASSSGTAEQY
V gene: TRBV7-2
clone size: few
J gene: TRBJ2-7

CDR3 protein: ASSLRQASGYT
V gene: TRBV28
clone size: NA
J gene: TRBJ1-2

CDR3 protein: ASRGTGTDTQY
V gene: TRBV19
clone size: NA
J gene: TRBJ2-3

CDR3 protein: ASSVGTGDIHEQY
V gene: TRBV9
clone size: NA
J gene: TRBJ2-7

CDR3 protein: ASSFQGDTQY
V gene: TRBV11-2
clone size: NA
J gene: TRBJ2-3

CDR3 protein: ASSKSTHREQY
V gene: TRBV7-3
clone size: NA
J gene: TRBJ2-7

CDR3 protein: ASSLGVAVQY
V gene: TRBV7-9
clone size: NA
J gene: TRBJ2-4

CDR3 protein: ASSTEYEQY
V gene: TRBV28
clone size: NA
J gene: TRBJ2-7

CDR3 protein: ASSQPRQGLYGYT
V gene: TRBV7-3
clone size: NA
J gene: TRBJ1-2

CDR3 protein: ASSSGRQSFTGELF
V gene: TRBV21-1
clone size: few
J gene: TRBJ2-2

CDR3 protein: ASSYGTSNTEAF
V gene: TRBV6-6
clone size: NA
J gene: TRBJ1-1

CDR3 protein: ASSATGRAPYGYT
V gene: TRBV6-4
clone size: NA
J gene: TRBJ1-2

CDR3 protein: SAGLIGYT
V gene: TRBV20-1
clone size: NA
J gene: TRBJ1-2

CDR3 protein: ARSVPVRETQY
V gene: TRBV30
clone size: NA
J gene: TRBJ2-5

CDR3 protein: ASSLGQGVNQPQH
V gene: TRBV7-3
clone size: NA
J gene: TRBJ1-5